This T cell receptor (beta chain) was identified in a study of shared clonotypes between healthy human individuals. General study findings and limits: Clonotype sharing across a few donors was observed for about 5.5% of naive CD4 clonotypes. The study drew on few donors, limiting represented genetic and exposure-history diversity.

Only CD45RO-negative cells positively selected for CCR7 counted as naive CD8 cells, so terminally differentiated effector memory CD45RA+ cells were excluded. Produced via immunoSEQ multiplex PCR; TCRdb's table is partial and in-frame only. The data contain over 750,000 clones, about 96% of them singletons. V was cut by 2 bases and J by 3 bases, with 17 bases left in between. Germline values: CDR1 MNHEY, CDR2 SMNVEV (reference sequence). This CDR3 has 16 amino acids. About this clone itself: Its antigen is not identified.

The genes are TRBV27 and TRBJ2-7, with D hard to call. The specimen was naive CD8+ T cells sorted from blood. The clonotype comes from a man aged 25-45 years in good health. The CDR3 nucleotides read TGTGCCAGCAGTTTAAGTCCGACTCGCGAATACTACGAGCAGTACTTC. It yields the protein CASSLSPTREYYEQYF.